This T cell receptor (beta chain) stems from a study of neurological immune-mediated disorders. TCRdb reprocessed the 5' RACE reads via MiXCR and lists one record per CDR3 protein. The table includes over 50,000 distinct CDR3 sequences, around 5% detected once. This CDR3 is 13 amino acids long. CDR1 is SGHRS and CDR2 is YFSETQ in the germline V gene. Trimming pared 0 bases from V and 5 bases from J, leaving 6 bases between. This clonotype was seen repeatedly, ten times or more. This sequence joins TRBV5-1 and TRBJ1-5, with no clear D. Material: PBMCs. The receptor's source is a human donor with multiple sclerosis. The donor label of this sample is uncertain. The DNA of the CDR3 is TGCGCCAGCAGCTTGGGAGGTTATCAGCCCCAGCATTTT. It codes for CASSLGGYQPQHF.